The 18 T cell receptor beta chains below come from one sample, sequenced in a study of a mutant IDH1 vaccine in newly diagnosed glioma. No antigen has been identified for these receptors. Time point reported: week 35, safety follow-up. Every single dose of the vaccine, 300 ug of mutant IDH1 20-mer peptide, came with topical imiquimod. Generated by immunoSEQ multiplex PCR, the TCRdb table keeps only in-frame clones and is missing some. The table has about 72,000 clones, less than 90% seen once; the top ten hold 9.5% to 15%. Sequenced material: PBMCs, taken from a glioma patient whose treatment included an IDH1 peptide vaccine. These receptor sequences come from a man aged 18 to 29 with glioma.

The rearrangement joins TRBV2 to TRBJ1-6; possibly TRBD1 for D (6 bases). This CDR3 spans 18 amino acids. Germline V CDR1 and CDR2: SNHLY, FYNNEI. Trimming stripped 2 bases from V and 0 bases from J, with 14 bases between. Here the CDR3 reads CASSESGQTSSYNSPLHF. Written as DNA, the CDR3 is TGTGCCAGCAGTGAAAGTGGACAGACTAGCTCCTATAATTCACCCCTCCACTTT.

This clone has more than one count but fewer than ten. The junction does not match germline at one end; this may be a read error. This chain joins TRBV7-9 and TRBJ1-2, with 10 bases lining up with TRBD1. Germline loops: CDR1 SEHNR, CDR2 FQNEAQ (reference sequence). This CDR3 has 11 amino acids. The CDR3 sequence is CASSLMGQGSF. In nucleotides, the CDR3 is TGTGCCAGCAGCTTAATGGGACAGGGGAGTTTC.

The chain combines TRBV6-6 with TRBJ1-2, with D perhaps matching TRBD1 (6 bases). This CDR3 spans 11 amino acids. V lost 6 bases to trimming and J lost 8 bases, with 10 bases between them. Germline assignment: CDR1 MNHNY and CDR2 SVGAGI (reference sequence). CDR3 coding DNA: TGTGCCAGCAGCACAGGGTTGGGCTACACCTTC. Translating it yields CASSTGLGYTF.

The chain has TRBV7-2 and TRBJ1-5; D is unresolved. CDR1 and CDR2 (germline): SGHTA, FQGNSA. Between the trimmed V and J ends, which lost 6 bases and 4 bases, there was a span of 16 bases. This CDR3 spans 15 amino acids. DNA of the CDR3: TGTGCCAGCAGTCTAGACATCTTTCTTAATCAGCCCCAGCATTTT. As protein: CASSLDIFLNQPQHF.

The V call is TRBV7-9, the J call TRBJ2-4; 9 bases are a match to TRBD1. The CDR3 totals 16 residues. The ends lost 5 bases at V and 2 bases at J; junction bases unmatched: 7. In germline, CDR1 is SEHNR, CDR2 FQNEAQ (reference sequence). This chain's CDR3 is CASSTGTGQSKNIQYF. The CDR3 DNA is TGTGCCAGCAGCACCGGGACAGGGCAATCCAAAAACATTCAGTACTTC.

This clone came up once. The chain is built from TRBV4-2 and TRBJ2-5; no clear D gene. Germline V gene sequence: CDR1 LGHNA, CDR2 YNFKEQ. The CDR3 extends over 14 amino acids. The V end lost 1 base, the J end lost 6 bases, and 12 bases lay between the germline ends. CDR3 sequence reads: CASSQGPEVKTQYF. The DNA for the CDR3 is TGTGCCAGCAGCCAAGGACCCGAGGTCAAGACCCAGTACTTC.

V usage is TRBV6-5 and J usage is TRBJ1-3; a possible D gene is TRBD1 (5 bases). V lost 8 bases, J lost 2 bases, and 13 bases lay in between. CDR1 is MNHEY and CDR2 is SVGAGI in the germline V gene. This CDR3 is 14 amino acids long. Written as DNA, the CDR3 is TGTGCCAGCTCTCCACGGGGGGCTGGAAACACCATATATTTT. Encoded protein: CASSPRGAGNTIYF.

This clone is a singleton in its sample. The CDR3 DNA sequence: TGCGCCAGCAGCCAGGAGGGACTAGCGGTGATCAATGAGCAGTTCTTC. Translating it yields CASSQEGLAVINEQFF. V and J are TRBV4-3 and TRBJ2-1, with TRBD2 matching over 11 bases. CDR3 length: 16 residues. Germline trimming cut 3 bases from V and 6 bases from J; bases unmatched to any gene: 7. Germline CDR1 reads LGHNA; CDR2 reads YSLEER.

The chain links TRBV9 to TRBJ2-7; TRBD1 matches at 7 bases. Germline CDR1 reads SGDLS; CDR2 reads YYNGEE. The V gene end was trimmed by 2 bases and the J gene end by 3 bases; junction bases not matched to a gene: 8. The CDR3 extends over 15 amino acids. In nucleotides, the CDR3 is TGTGCCAGCAGCGTTGGACGACAGGGCGGCTACGAGCAGTACTTC. Residues: CASSVGRQGGYEQYF.

V gene TRBV4-3 combines with J gene TRBJ1-4; D possibly corresponds to TRBD1 (6 bases). The CDR3 has 16 amino acids. Germline V gene sequence: CDR1 LGHNA, CDR2 YSLEER. Trimming removed 3 bases from V and 0 bases from J, with 11 bases in between. In DNA, the CDR3 is TGCGCCAGCAGCCAGGGGGCAGGAGCAACTAATGAAAAACTGTTTTTT. It yields the protein CASSQGAGATNEKLFF.

Note on this clone: The junction differs from germline at one of its ends, possibly a read error. This rearrangement joins TRBV5-4 to TRBJ2-3, with D unclear. Germline assignment: CDR1 SGHNT and CDR2 YYREEE (reference sequence). The CDR3 runs 14 residues. In DNA form, the CDR3 reads TGTGCCAGCAGCTTAGGACGGAACACAGATCCGCAGTATTTT. Protein: CASSLGRNTDPQYF.

This clone turned up a few times. The gene calls are TRBV7-2 and TRBJ1-5, with 10 nucleotides matching TRBD1. CDR1 and CDR2 from the germline V gene are SGHTA and FQGNSA. The CDR3 runs 16 residues. Losses at the gene ends were 3 bases for V and 1 base for J; bases not matched to a gene: 3. CDR3 region: CASSFLDRGSNQPQHF. CDR3 DNA: TGTGCCAGCAGCTTCTTGGACAGGGGGAGCAATCAGCCCCAGCATTTT. Based on the CDR3 plus reference TRBV7-2 and TRBJ1-5, the full variable domain is GAGVSQSPSNKVTEKGKDVELRCDPISGHTALYWYRQSLGQGLEFLIYFQGNSAPDKSGLPSDRFSAERTGGSVSTLTIQRTQQEDSAVYLCASSFLDRGSNQPQHFGDGTRLSIL.

The gene calls are TRBV27 and TRBJ1-5, with D possibly being TRBD1 (5 bases). This CDR3 is built from 15 residues. Germline V lookup: CDR1 MNHEY, CDR2 SMNVEV (reference sequence). V was clipped by 3 bases and J by 11 bases, with 20 bases between them. CDR3 nucleotide sequence: TGTGCCAGCAGTTTCGTCAGGGAGAGGGGTTTGGCCCAGCATTTT. It encodes CASSFVRERGLAQHF.

V and J are TRBV19 and TRBJ2-1, with 8 nucleotides matching TRBD2. With 5 bases clipped from V and 12 bases from J, the junction kept 12 bases outside the gene matches. Germline V lookup: CDR1 LNHDA, CDR2 SQIVND (reference sequence). CDR3 length equals 14 residues. The DNA of the CDR3 is TGTGCCAGTAGTCCCGGGACTAGGGGAAGGTTGCAGTTCTTC. Translation: CASSPGTRGRLQFF.

The chain has TRBV7-9 and TRBJ1-2; TRBD1 is a possible D gene (5 bases). Trimming cost V 0 bases and J 8 bases, with 10 bases left between them. CDR1 is SEHNR and CDR2 is FQNEAQ in the germline V gene (reference sequence). The CDR3 sequence is 13 residues long. The CDR3 reads CASSLATEKGYTF. CDR3 bases: TGTGCCAGCAGCTTAGCGACAGAAAAAGGCTACACCTTC.

This rearrangement joins TRBV7-8 to TRBJ2-7; 12 positions match TRBD2. Germline V gene lookup returns CDR1 SGHVS and CDR2 FQNEAQ. Trimming took 5 bases from V and 4 from J; bases not matched to a gene: 12. The CDR3 has 17 residues. The CDR3, as DNA: TGTGCCAGCAGCGTAGGGCCGACTAGCGGGAGAGCATACGAGCAGTACTTC. Translated, it gives CASSVGPTSGRAYEQYF. Using reference TRBV7-8 and TRBJ2-7 for the parts outside the CDR3, the full variable domain is GAGVSQSPRYKVAKRGQDVALRCDPISGHVSLFWYQQALGQGPEFLTYFQNEAQLDKSGLPSDRFFAERPEGSVSTLKIQRTQQEDSAVYLCASSVGPTSGRAYEQYFGPGTRLTVT.

This sequence joins TRBV2 and TRBJ2-3; tentative D call: TRBD2 (6 bases). Germline CDR1 reads SNHLY; CDR2 reads FYNNEI. CDR3 size: 16 residues. With 1 base removed from V and 7 bases from J, the gap between germline ends came to 18 bases. This CDR3 reads CASSEEIVKGGNTQYF. The CDR3 nucleotides read TGTGCCAGCAGTGAAGAGATCGTCAAGGGCGGGAATACGCAGTATTTT.

This clone appeared a few times. The J gene is TRBJ1-1, the V gene TRBV9; possibly TRBD1 for D (5 bases). CDR1 and CDR2 (germline): SGDLS, YYNGEE. V was clipped by 0 bases and J by 10 bases, with 13 bases between them. The CDR3 consists of 13 residues. Here the CDR3 DNA reads TGTGCCAGCAGCGTAGCGTTCTTCGGGGCAGCTTTCTTT. Its translation: CASSVAFFGAAFF.